This T cell receptor beta chain was sequenced in a study of blood T cells in healthy people across ages. Each individual donor underwent a draw of about 11 milliliters of peripheral blood. Together with a sample-barcoded 5' primer, a J-beta primer mix was included in a second PCR lasting about 7 to 12 cycles. MiXCR, run by TCRdb on the 5' RACE reads, gives a single entry per CDR3 protein. The sample contains about 570,000 distinct CDR3 sequences, roughly 28% of which appear only once. Study results and limitations: Per million T cells, TCR beta diversity dropped about linearly as age rose. Shifts in expanded clonotypes may have been confounded by donor CMV status, which was unknown.

This clonotype has just a few counts. The antigen remains undetermined. Deletions cut 4 bases from V and 6 bases from J, with 12 bases between. This CDR3 spans 13 amino acids. Germline values: CDR1 SNHLY, CDR2 FYNNEI. Material for sequencing was blood. The receptor was derived from a woman in her 70s in good health. The chain joins TRBV2 to TRBJ1-2; D is perhaps TRBD1 (6 bases). The CDR3 region has the DNA TGTGCCAGCAGTGCCCGGACAGATCATGGCTACACCTTC. This gives the protein CASSARTDHGYTF.